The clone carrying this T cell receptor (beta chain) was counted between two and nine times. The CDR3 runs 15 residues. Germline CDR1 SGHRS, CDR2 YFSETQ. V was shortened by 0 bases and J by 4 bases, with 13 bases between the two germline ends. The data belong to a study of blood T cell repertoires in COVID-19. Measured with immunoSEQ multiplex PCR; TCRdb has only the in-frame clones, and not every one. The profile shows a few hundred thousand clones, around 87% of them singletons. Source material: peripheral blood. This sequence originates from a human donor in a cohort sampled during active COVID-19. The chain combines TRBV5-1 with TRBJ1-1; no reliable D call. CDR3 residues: CASSLGRGPGTEAFF. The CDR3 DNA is TGCGCCAGCAGCTTGGGCAGAGGGCCAGGCACTGAAGCTTTCTTT.